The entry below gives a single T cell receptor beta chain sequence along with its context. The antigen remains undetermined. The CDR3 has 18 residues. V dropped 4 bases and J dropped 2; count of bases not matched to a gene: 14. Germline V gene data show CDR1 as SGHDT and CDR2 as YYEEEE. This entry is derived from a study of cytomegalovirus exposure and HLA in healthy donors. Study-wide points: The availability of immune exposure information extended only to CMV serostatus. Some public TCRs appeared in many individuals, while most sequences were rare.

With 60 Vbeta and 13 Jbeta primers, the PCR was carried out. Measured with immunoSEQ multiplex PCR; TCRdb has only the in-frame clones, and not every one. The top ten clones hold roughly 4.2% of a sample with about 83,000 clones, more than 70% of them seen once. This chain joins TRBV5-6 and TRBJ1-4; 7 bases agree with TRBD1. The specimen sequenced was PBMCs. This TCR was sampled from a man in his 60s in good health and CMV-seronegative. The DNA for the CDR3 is TGTGCCAGCAGCCGACTAGAACTCTACAGGGGTACTAATGAAAAACTGTTTTTT. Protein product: CASSRLELYRGTNEKLFF.